This TCR beta chain was identified in a study of radiation and T cells in renal cell carcinoma. Study results and limitations: No pretreatment tumor biopsies were available for baseline clonotypes. From baseline, blood top tumor clonotypes peaked at 2 weeks post-radiation.

Points on this clone: Its antigen is still unknown.

Here immunoSEQ multiplex PCR was the method, and the copy in TCRdb shows in-frame clones only, minus some. The sample holds 120,000 to 150,000 clones, around 88% seen once. Regarding time point: blood 4 weeks post-SBRT, at nephrectomy. Documented treatment: 15 Gy SBRT to primary tumor, nephrectomy 4 weeks later. Nephrectomy followed 15 Gy stereotactic body radiation by 4 weeks. The tumor was a clear cell renal cell carcinoma. V lost 7 bases to trimming and J lost 4 bases, with 14 bases between them. The CDR3 length is 15 residues. Germline V lookup: CDR1 MGHDK, CDR2 SYGVNS. The chain joins TRBV25-1 to TRBJ2-6; no firm D call. The TCR comes from a woman between 50 and 59 years old with renal cell carcinoma. The specimen was blood, collected from a patient whose treatment included radiotherapy and nephrectomy. CDR3 in amino acids: CASTSTAKGANVLTF. The CDR3 nucleotides read TGTGCCAGCACATCGACCGCTAAGGGGGCCAACGTCCTGACTTTC. Based on the CDR3 plus reference TRBV25-1 and TRBJ2-6, the full variable domain is EADIYQTPRYLVIGTGKKITLECSQTMGHDKMYWYQQDPGMELHLIHYSYGVNSTEKGDLSSESTVSRIRTEHFPLTLESARPSHTSQYLCASTSTAKGANVLTFGAGSRLTVL.